The source of this T cell receptor (beta chain) is a study of blood T cell repertoires in COVID-19. Study at large: PBMCs, B-cell-depleted T cells, or T cells were the source of the cDNA or gDNA that made up the material.

Here immunoSEQ multiplex PCR was the method, and the copy in TCRdb shows in-frame clones only, minus some. Among about 140,000 clones listed, 65% to 80% were seen once. The CDR3 is made up of 14 amino acids. After removal of 7 bases from V and 0 bases from J, the junction contained 6 bases not matched to a gene. The germline gives CDR1 MDHEN, CDR2 SYDVKM. The chain carries TRBV28 and TRBJ2-7; 7 positions agree with TRBD2. The sample taken for sequencing was peripheral blood. The receptor was isolated from a man between 60 and 75 years old with acute or convalescent COVID-19. The DNA of the CDR3 is TGTGCCAGCACCCCCCGGACTAGCTCCTACGAGCAGTACTTC. It yields the protein CASTPRTSSYEQYF.